This T cell receptor beta chain stems from a study of OX40 agonist ivuxolimab in advanced cancers. Study overall: Treatment of patients was with ivuxolimab, an agonistic anti-OX40 (CD134) antibody. Intravenous ivuxolimab at 0.01 to 10 mg/kg was given to patients every 2 weeks. The diagnoses of dose-escalation patients were hepatocellular carcinoma, melanoma, renal cell or head and neck cancer. A male proportion of 70% to 90% was recorded, with mean age approximately 57 years and range roughly 23 to 85.

The germline V gene encodes CDR1 SGHRS and CDR2 YFSETQ. V was pared by 0 bases and J by 10 bases, with 17 bases between. The CDR3 totals 16 residues. TCRdb's table, derived via immunoSEQ multiplex PCR, lists solely in-frame clones and lacks some. The top ten clones hold about 1.2% of a sample with approximately 52,000 clones, around 80% of them seen once. The sample here was CD4+ or CD8+ T cells sorted from blood, taken in a trial of the OX40 agonist ivuxolimab. This TCR came from an adult with an advanced solid tumor such as melanoma, head and neck, liver or kidney cancer. The genes are TRBV5-1 and TRBJ1-6, with D perhaps TRBD1 (5 bases). This chain's CDR3 is CASSLAGPQGASPLHF. Written as DNA, the CDR3 is TGCGCCAGCAGCTTGGCAGGGCCCCAAGGGGCATCACCCCTCCACTTT.